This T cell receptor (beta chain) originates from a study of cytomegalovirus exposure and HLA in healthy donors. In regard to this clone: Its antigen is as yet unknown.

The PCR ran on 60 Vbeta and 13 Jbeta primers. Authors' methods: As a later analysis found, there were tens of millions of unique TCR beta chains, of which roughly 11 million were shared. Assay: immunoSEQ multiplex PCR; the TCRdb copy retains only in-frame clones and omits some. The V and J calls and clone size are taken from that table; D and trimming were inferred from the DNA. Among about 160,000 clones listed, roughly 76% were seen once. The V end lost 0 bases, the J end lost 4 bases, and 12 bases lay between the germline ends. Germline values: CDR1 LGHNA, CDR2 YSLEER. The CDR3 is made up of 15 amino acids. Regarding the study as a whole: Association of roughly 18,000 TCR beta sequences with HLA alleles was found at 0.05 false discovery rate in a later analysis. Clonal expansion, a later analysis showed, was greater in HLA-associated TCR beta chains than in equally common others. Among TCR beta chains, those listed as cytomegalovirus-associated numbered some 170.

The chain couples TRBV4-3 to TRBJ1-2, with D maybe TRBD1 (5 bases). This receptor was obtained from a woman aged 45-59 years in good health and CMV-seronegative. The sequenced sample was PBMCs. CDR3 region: CASSQDLGRGYGYTF. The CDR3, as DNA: TGCGCCAGCAGCCAAGATTTGGGGAGGGGCTATGGCTACACCTTC.